This T cell receptor beta chain was documented in a study of T cells in Graves' hyperthyroidism and ophthalmopathy. Study results and caveats: The blood repertoire included most of the expanded thyroid clonotypes above 0.001.

This clonotype was counted at least ten times. The antigen remains undetermined. Amplification of TCR beta CDR3 regions used RNA as the template. A first-round RT-PCR of the TCR CDR3 used the HTBI primer set. One entry per CDR3 protein results from TCRdb running MiXCR on the multiplex PCR reads. This table holds about 590,000 distinct CDR3 sequences, about a sixth found once. CDR3 size: 12 residues. CDR1 is SGHAT and CDR2 is FQNNGV in the germline V gene. V lost 4 bases and J 4 bases, leaving 7 bases between the germline ends. This chain links TRBV11-2 with TRBJ1-1; the D is unclear. Material: blood. This sequence originates from a woman in her twenties or thirties with Graves' hyperthyroidism. This chain's CDR3 is CASSSLSTEAFF. In nucleotides, the CDR3 is TGTGCCAGCAGCTCCCTCAGCACTGAAGCTTTCTTT.